Reported below is one TCR beta chain. This entry is derived from a study of PD-L1 blockade in urothelial cancer. The CDR3 consists of 15 residues. V lost 3 bases, J lost 6 bases, and 7 bases stayed unmatched. Germline V CDR1 and CDR2: LNHDA, SQIVND (reference sequence). The table came from immunoSEQ multiplex PCR; TCRdb's copy has only in-frame clones and leaves some out. The repertoire includes around 45,000 clones, 70% to 90% of them detected once, and over 12% sits in the top ten. The sequence was collected from an older woman with urothelial cancer. The chain couples TRBV19 to TRBJ1-2, with TRBD1 identical over 10 bases. Sequencing used PBMCs, obtained around atezolizumab (anti-PD-L1) treatment. CDR3 amino acids: CASSIGTGDLNGYTF. CDR3 in DNA: TGTGCCAGTAGTATTGGGACAGGGGATTTGAATGGCTACACCTTC.